The source of this T cell receptor (beta chain) is a study of human T cells and chemical hapten exposure (dated by TCRdb to about 2021). Turning to the overall study: For sensitization, 2% DPC in acetone was applied to a roughly 2 cm by roughly 2 cm area of upper inner arm skin. The libraries were sequenced as a pool, and the TCR yield per sample differed mostly because of small variations in library volumes within the pool. The patient cohort, mostly female, included alopecia areata with under or over 50% scalp involvement, alopecia totalis and alopecia universalis. Blood was sampled from patients pre-sensitization (week 0) and at 2, 6 and about 24 weeks after DPC sensitization. About 28 alopecia patients gave blood for TCR sequencing at one to four time points (pre-sensitization, 2, 6 and 24 weeks). Weekly therapeutic DPC doses were additionally applied to the scalp of patients throughout the roughly 23-week study period. This study followed changes in the peripheral blood TCR repertoire in vivo during primary and secondary sensitization of alopecia patients to the hapten diphenylcyclopropenone (DPC). Patch testing was performed on the upper back with Finn chambers containing 0.01% DPC, and the patch tests were scored after 6 days according to International Contact Dermatitis Research Group standards.

Library creation used RACE. The reads were generated on a NextSeq 500. Library preparation attached unique molecular identifiers to individual cDNA molecules for quantitative, reproducible TCR counting. For every blood RNA sample, sequencing covered both the TCR alpha and TCR beta chains. The study's processing was this. Samples had a median of about 96,000 TCRs, with a range from 23,224 to 690,600. The Decombinator software suite was used to annotate V, J and CDR3 in the TCR reads. Every sample was subsampled to the same number of TCRs (28,000) for the PS versus PT1 abundance plots. Expanded TCRs were defined as absent before sensitization and observed at least eight times at the 2-week time point. In TCRdb, the public reads were trimmed at Q25 with fastp and aligned with MiXCR, with productive beta chains retained. Every CDR3 protein is listed once, alongside the most common genes and DNA of its rows. These V and J calls rely on TCRdb rather than the paper's analysis. The sample table records tens of thousands of distinct CDR3 sequences; roughly an eighth of these occur just once. Approximately 5.3% of the sample is in the top ten clones.

The CDR3, cysteine through phenylalanine, is 16 amino acids long. Here the CDR3 DNA is all that survives: 48 bases in frame from base 1. The germline V end is reduced by 5 bases and the J end by 3 bases; junction bases left unmatched: 10. Reading the germline V gene (reference sequence) gives CDR1 SEHNR and CDR2 FQNEAQ. In its sample, this clonotype was seen many times. The target of this receptor is not known. No much larger clone is present one base from it, and per-base qualities are unavailable. Overall results and qualifications from the work: After repeated subsampling, changes were observed in the strength of the expansion versus patch-test correlation and in the threshold at which the correlation became significant. The number of PT1 expanded TCRs positively correlated with patch test score, significant at thresholds 8, 16 and 32 but not 4. Significantly more large CDR3 similarity clusters were formed by expanded TCRs than by pre-sensitization or healthy control sets, consistent with antigen-driven responses. No change with DPC sensitization was found in the number of TCRs above 1 in 1000 frequency, and no evidence of global repertoire structure alterations was found. Because all patients had alopecia, a presumed autoimmune disease, the immune response of the patients might differ from that of healthy individuals.

Sample time point, as interpreted from the label and publication: pre-sensitization, week 0. Sample treatment or condition, as interpreted from the label and publication: therapeutic diphenylcyclopropenone sensitization with weekly scalp DPC. At every patch-test visit, the blood draw took place before the patch test was put on. Patients were eligible if aged 18 to 70, diagnosed with alopecia and judged suitable for DPC therapy, and pregnant patients were excluded. Unfractionated whole blood was collected in Tempus Blood RNA tubes, and total RNA was extracted from that blood. This chain is built from TRBV7-9 and TRBJ2-1, with 7 bases matching TRBD1. This TCR derives from a woman aged 25 to 39 with alopecia areata. Some clones in this sample may be carry-over from other donors' samples. The specimen comprised whole blood, sampled in connection with sensitization to the hapten diphenylcyclopropenone (DPC). The sequenced DNA is TGTGCCAGCAGCGATGCAGGGGGTGTTCACTACAATGAGCAGTTCTTC. This codes for CASSDAGGVHYNEQFF.